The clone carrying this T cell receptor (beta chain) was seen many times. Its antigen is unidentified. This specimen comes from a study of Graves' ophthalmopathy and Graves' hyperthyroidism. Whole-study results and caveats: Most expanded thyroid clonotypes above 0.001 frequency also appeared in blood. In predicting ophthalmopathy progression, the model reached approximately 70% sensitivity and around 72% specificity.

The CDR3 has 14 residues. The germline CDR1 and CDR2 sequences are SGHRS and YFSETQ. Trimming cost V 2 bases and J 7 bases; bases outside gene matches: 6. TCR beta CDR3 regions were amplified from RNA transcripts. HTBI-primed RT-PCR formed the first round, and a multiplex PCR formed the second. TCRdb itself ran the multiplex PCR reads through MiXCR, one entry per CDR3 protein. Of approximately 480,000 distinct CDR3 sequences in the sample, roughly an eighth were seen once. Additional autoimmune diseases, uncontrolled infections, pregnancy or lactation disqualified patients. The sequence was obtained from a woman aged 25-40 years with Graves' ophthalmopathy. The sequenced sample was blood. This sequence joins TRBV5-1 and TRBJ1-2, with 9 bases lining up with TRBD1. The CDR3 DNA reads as TGCGCCAGCAGCTTTTCGGGACAGGGAAGTGGCTACACCTTC. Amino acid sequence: CASSFSGQGSGYTF. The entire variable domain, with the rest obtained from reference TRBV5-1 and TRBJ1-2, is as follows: KAGVTQTPRYLIKTRGQQVTLSCSPISGHRSVSWYQQTPGQGLQFLFEYFSETQRNKGNFPGRFSGRQFSNSRSEMNVSTLELGDSALYLCASSFSGQGSGYTFGSGTRLTVV.